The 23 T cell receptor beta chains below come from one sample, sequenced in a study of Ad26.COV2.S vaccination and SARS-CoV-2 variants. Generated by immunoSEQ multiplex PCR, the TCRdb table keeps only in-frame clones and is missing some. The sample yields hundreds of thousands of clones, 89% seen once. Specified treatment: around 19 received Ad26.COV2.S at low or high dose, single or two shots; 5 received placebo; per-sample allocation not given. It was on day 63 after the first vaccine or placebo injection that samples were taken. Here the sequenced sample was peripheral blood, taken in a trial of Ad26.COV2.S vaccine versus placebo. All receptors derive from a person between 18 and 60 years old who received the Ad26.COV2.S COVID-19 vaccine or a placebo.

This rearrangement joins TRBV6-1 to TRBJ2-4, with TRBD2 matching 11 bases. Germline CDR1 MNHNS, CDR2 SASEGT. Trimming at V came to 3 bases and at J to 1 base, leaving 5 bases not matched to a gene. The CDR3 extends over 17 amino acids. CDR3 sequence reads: CASSDVAGGNAKNIQYF. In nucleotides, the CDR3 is TGTGCCAGCAGTGACGTAGCGGGAGGGAACGCCAAAAACATTCAGTACTTC.

The CDR3 sequence is CASSTGGDRDSPLHF. The DNA for the CDR3 is TGTGCCAGCAGCACAGGGGGCGACCGGGATTCACCCCTCCACTTT. This rearrangement joins TRBV6-5 to TRBJ1-6; 9 positions match TRBD1. The CDR3 extends over 15 amino acids. In germline, CDR1 is MNHEY, CDR2 SVGAGI. The V gene end was trimmed by 6 bases and the J gene end by 8 bases; junction bases not matched to a gene: 8.

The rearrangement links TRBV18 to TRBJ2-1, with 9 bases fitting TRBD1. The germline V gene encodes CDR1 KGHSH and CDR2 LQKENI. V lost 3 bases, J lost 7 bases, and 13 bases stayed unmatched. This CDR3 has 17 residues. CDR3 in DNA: TGTGCCAGCTCACCCATGGGAGGGACAGGGACAGGGAATGAGCAGTTCTTC. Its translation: CASSPMGGTGTGNEQFF.

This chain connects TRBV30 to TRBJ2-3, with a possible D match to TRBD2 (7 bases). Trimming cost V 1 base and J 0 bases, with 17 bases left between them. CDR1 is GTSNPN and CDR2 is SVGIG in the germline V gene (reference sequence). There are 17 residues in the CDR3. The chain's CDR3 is CAWSGPGRQGSTDTQYF. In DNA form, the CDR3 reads TGTGCCTGGAGTGGTCCCGGGAGGCAGGGGAGCACAGATACGCAGTATTTT. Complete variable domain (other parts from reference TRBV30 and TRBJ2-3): SQTIHQWPATLVQPVGSPLSLECTVEGTSNPNLYWYRQAAGRGLQLLFYSVGIGQISSEVPQNLSASRPQDRQFILSSKKLLLSDSGFYLCAWSGPGRQGSTDTQYFGPGTRLTVL.

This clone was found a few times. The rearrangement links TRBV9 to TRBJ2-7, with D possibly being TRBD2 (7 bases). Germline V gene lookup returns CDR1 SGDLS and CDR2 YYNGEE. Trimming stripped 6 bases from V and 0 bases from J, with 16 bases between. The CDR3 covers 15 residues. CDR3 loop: CASTQGGDLSYEQYF. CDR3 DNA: TGTGCCAGCACCCAAGGGGGGGACCTCTCCTACGAGCAGTACTTC. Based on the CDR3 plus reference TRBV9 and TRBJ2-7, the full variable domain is DSGVTQTPKHLITATGQRVTLRCSPRSGDLSVYWYQQSLDQGLQFLIQYYNGEERAKGNILERFSAQQFPDLHSELNLSSLELGDSALYFCASTQGGDLSYEQYFGPGTRLTVT.

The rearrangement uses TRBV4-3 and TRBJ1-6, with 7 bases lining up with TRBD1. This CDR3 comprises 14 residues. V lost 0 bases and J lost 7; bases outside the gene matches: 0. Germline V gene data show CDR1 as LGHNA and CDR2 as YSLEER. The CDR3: CASSQEDRNSPLHF. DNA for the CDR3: TGCGCCAGCAGCCAAGAGGACAGGAATTCACCCCTCCACTTT.

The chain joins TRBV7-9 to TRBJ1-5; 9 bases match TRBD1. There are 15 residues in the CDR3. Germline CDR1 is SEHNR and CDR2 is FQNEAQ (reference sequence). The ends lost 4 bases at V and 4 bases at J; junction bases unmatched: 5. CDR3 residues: CASSSTGGPNQPQHF. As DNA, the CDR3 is TGTGCCAGCAGCTCTACAGGGGGCCCTAATCAGCCCCAGCATTTT.

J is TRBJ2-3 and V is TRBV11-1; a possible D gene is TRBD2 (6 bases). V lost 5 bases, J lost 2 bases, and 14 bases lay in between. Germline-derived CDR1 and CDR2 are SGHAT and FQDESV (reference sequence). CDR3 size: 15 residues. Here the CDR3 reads CASSGSGGATDTQYF. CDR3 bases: TGTGCCAGCAGCGGAAGTGGAGGGGCCACAGATACGCAGTATTTT.

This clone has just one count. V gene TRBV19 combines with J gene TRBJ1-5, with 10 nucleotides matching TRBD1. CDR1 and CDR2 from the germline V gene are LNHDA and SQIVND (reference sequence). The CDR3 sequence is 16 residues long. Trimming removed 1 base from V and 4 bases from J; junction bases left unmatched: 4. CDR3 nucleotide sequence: TGTGCCAGTAGTATAGCCCGGACAGGGGGTAATCAGCCCCAGCATTTT. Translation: CASSIARTGGNQPQHF.

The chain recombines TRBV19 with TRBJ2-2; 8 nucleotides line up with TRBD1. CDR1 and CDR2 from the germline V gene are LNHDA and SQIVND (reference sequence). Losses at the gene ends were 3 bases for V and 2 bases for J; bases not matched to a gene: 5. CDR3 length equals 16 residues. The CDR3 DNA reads TGTGCCAGTAGTATGTTGGACAGGGTAAACACCGGGGAGCTGTTTTTT. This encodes CASSMLDRVNTGELFF.

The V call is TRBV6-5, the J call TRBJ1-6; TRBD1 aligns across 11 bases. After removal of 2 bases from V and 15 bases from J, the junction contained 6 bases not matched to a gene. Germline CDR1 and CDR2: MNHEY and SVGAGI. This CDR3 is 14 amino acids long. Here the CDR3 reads CASSYGQGAGRLHF. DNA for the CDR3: TGTGCCAGCAGTTACGGACAGGGGGCAGGTCGCCTCCACTTT.

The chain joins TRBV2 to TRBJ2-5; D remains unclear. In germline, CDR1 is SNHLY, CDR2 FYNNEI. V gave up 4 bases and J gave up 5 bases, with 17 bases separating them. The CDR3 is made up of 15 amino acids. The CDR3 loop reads CASSALTQIEETQYF. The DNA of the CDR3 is TGTGCCAGCAGTGCTCTGACCCAGATCGAGGAGACCCAGTACTTC.

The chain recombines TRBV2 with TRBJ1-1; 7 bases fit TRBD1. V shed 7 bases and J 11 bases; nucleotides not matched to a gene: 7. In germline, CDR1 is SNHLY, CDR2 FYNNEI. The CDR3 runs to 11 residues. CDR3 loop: CASTKTGPAFF. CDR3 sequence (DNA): TGTGCCAGCACAAAGACAGGGCCGGCTTTCTTT.

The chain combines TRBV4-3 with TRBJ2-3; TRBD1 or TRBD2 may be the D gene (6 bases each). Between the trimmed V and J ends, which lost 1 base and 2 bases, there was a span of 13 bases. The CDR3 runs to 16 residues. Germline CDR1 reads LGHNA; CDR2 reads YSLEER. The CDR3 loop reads CASSQVRGPPTDTQYF. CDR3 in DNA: TGCGCCAGCAGCCAAGTTCGGGGGCCCCCCACAGATACGCAGTATTTT.

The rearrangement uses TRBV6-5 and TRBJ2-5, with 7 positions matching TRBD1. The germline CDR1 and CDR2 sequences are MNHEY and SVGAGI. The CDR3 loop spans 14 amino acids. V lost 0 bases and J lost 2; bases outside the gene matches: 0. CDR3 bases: TGTGCCAGCAGTTACTCGGGACAGCAAGAGACCCAGTACTTC. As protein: CASSYSGQQETQYF.

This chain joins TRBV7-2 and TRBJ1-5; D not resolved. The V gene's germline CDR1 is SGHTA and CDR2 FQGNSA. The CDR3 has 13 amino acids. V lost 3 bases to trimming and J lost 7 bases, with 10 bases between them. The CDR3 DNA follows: TGTGCCAGCAGCTTTCAAGGGAGCCAGCCCCAGCATTTT. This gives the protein CASSFQGSQPQHF. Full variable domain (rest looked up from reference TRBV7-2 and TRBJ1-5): GAGVSQSPSNKVTEKGKDVELRCDPISGHTALYWYRQSLGQGLEFLIYFQGNSAPDKSGLPSDRFSAERTGGSVSTLTIQRTQQEDSAVYLCASSFQGSQPQHFGDGTRLSIL.

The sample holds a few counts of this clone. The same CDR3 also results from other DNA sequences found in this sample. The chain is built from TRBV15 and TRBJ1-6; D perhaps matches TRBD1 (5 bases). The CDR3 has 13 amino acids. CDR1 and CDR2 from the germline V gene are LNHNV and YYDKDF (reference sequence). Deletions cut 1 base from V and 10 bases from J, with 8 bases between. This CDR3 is CATSRGRGSPLHF. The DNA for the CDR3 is TGTGCCACCAGCAGAGGAAGGGGATCACCCCTCCACTTT. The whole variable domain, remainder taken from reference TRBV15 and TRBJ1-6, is DAMVIQNPRYQVTQFGKPVTLSCSQTLNHNVMYWYQQKSSQAPKLLFHYYDKDFNNEADTPDNFQSRRPNTSFCFLDIRSPGLGDTAMYLCATSRGRGSPLHFGNGTRLTVT.

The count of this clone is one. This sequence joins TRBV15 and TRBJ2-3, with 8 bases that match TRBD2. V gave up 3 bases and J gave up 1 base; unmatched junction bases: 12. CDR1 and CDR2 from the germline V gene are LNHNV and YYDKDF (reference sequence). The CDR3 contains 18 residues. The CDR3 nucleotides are TGTGCCACCAGCAGGGGAGCGGGAGTAGGGACCGGCACAGATACGCAGTATTTT. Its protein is CATSRGAGVGTGTDTQYF.

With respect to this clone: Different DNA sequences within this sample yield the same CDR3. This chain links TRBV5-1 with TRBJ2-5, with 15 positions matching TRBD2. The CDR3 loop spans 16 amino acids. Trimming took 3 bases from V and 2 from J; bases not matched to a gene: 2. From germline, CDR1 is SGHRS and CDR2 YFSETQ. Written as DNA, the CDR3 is TGCGCCAGCAGCTCCGGACTAGCGGGAGGGCAAGAGACCCAGTACTTC. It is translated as CASSSGLAGGQETQYF.

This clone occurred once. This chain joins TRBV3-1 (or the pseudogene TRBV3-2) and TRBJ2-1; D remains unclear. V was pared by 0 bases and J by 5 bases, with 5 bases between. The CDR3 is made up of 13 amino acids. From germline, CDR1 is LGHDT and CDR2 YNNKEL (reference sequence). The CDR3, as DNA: TGTGCCAGCAGCCAAGATCGAAACAATGAGCAGTTCTTC. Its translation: CASSQDRNNEQFF.

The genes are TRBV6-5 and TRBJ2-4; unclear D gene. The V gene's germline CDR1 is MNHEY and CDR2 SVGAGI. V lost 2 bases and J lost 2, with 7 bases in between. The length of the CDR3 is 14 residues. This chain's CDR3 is CASSYADTKNIQYF. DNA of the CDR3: TGTGCCAGCAGTTACGCAGATACCAAAAACATTCAGTACTTC.

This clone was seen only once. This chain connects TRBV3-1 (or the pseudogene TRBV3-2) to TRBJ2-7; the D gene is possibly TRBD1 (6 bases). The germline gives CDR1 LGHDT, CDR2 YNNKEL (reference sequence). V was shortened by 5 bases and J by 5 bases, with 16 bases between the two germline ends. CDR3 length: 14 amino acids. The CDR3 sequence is CASSFPGVRDEQYF. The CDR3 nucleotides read TGTGCCAGCAGCTTCCCAGGGGTACGGGACGAGCAGTACTTC.

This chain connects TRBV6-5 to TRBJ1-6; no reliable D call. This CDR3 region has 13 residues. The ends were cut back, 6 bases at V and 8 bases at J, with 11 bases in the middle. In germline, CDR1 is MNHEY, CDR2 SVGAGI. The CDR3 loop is CASRDGGYSPLHF. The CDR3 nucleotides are TGTGCCAGCAGGGATGGTGGATATTCACCCCTCCACTTT.